One sample yielded the 24 T cell receptor beta chains listed below, sequenced in a study of blood T cells in healthy people across ages. With a J-beta primer mix and a sample-barcoded 5' primer, a second PCR ran about 7 to 11 cycles. TCRdb re-derived calls from the 5' RACE reads in MiXCR, one entry per CDR3 protein. The sample has about 780,000 distinct CDR3 sequences, approximately 59% seen once. Material: blood. Receptors originate from a man aged 25 to 40 in good health.

The rearrangement uses TRBV7-2 and TRBJ2-7; 7 bases fit TRBD2. The germline CDR1 and CDR2 sequences are SGHTA and FQGNSA. With V trimmed by 5 bases and J by 0 bases, 10 bases remained unmatched. The CDR3 sequence is 16 residues long. CDR3 DNA sequence: TGTGCCAGCAGCCCAACGGGGGGAAGAAGCTCCTACGAGCAGTACTTC. This translates into CASSPTGGRSSYEQYF. Drawing the rest from reference TRBV7-2 and TRBJ2-7, the complete variable domain is GAGVSQSPSNKVTEKGKDVELRCDPISGHTALYWYRQSLGQGLEFLIYFQGNSAPDKSGLPSDRFSAERTGGSVSTLTIQRTQQEDSAVYLCASSPTGGRSSYEQYFGPGTRLTVT.

CDR3 residues: CASSSVQGYSPLHF. CDR3 coding DNA: TGTGCCAGCAGCTCTGTCCAGGGGTATTCACCCCTCCACTTT. The J gene is TRBJ1-6, the V gene TRBV7-2; a possible D gene is TRBD1 (6 bases). V lost 4 bases, J lost 8 bases, and 12 bases lay in between. The germline V gene has CDR1 SGHTA and CDR2 FQGNSA. CDR3 length: 14 residues.

The rearrangement uses TRBV30 and TRBJ2-7, with 12 bases identical to TRBD2. CDR3 size: 17 residues. CDR1 is GTSNPN and CDR2 is SVGIG in the germline V gene (reference sequence). The V segment lost 0 bases and the J segment 0 bases; nucleotides outside the gene matches: 6. The CDR3 DNA reads TGTGCCTGGAGTGTCCTCGGGGGACTAGCGGGCTCCTACGAGCAGTACTTC. As protein: CAWSVLGGLAGSYEQYF.

The chain combines TRBV6-2 or TRBV6-3 with TRBJ1-5, with a weak D call TRBD1 (5 bases). CDR3 length: 12 amino acids. Looked up from germline, CDR1 is MNHEY and CDR2 is SVGEGT. Trimming took off 11 bases at V and 3 bases at J, with 11 bases between the two ends. The CDR3 loop reads CAGRGPNQPQHF. The CDR3 nucleotides read TGTGCCGGCCGGGGACCCAATCAGCCCCAGCATTTT.

This clonotype was picked up a small number of times. This CDR3 is CASLGPNTDTQYF. The DNA for the CDR3 is TGTGCCAGCTTAGGGCCTAACACAGATACGCAGTATTTT. The genes are TRBV7-2 and TRBJ2-3; unclear D gene. The V and J ends lost 8 bases and 2 bases respectively, with 11 bases between them. The V gene's germline CDR1 is SGHTA and CDR2 FQGNSA. This CDR3 region has 13 residues.

This rearrangement joins TRBV9 to TRBJ2-7, with 7 bases lining up with TRBD1. The J segment lost 12 bases and the V segment lost 2 bases, leaving 11 bases of the junction unmatched. The length of the CDR3 is 13 residues. The germline CDR1 and CDR2 sequences are SGDLS and YYNGEE. The DNA for the CDR3 is TGTGCCAGCAGCGTCGACCGGGACAGCAAGGTGTACTTC. This encodes CASSVDRDSKVYF.

The gene calls are TRBV10-3 and TRBJ1-5; D gene uncertain. The CDR3 has 15 amino acids. The V gene's germline CDR1 is ENHRY and CDR2 SYGVKD. Trimming cost V 3 bases and J 7 bases, with 16 bases left between them. The CDR3, as DNA: TGTGCCATCAGTGATCGAGGGCAGGAAAGCCAGCCCCAGCATTTT. As protein: CAISDRGQESQPQHF.

This clonotype has more than one count but fewer than ten. J is TRBJ1-1 and V is TRBV7-9; TRBD1 matches 9 bases. The CDR3 spans 15 residues. V shed 3 bases and J 1 base; nucleotides not matched to a gene: 3. The germline gives CDR1 SEHNR, CDR2 FQNEAQ (reference sequence). In DNA form, the CDR3 reads TGTGCCAGCAGCTTCAGGACAGGGGCGAACACTGAAGCTTTCTTT. It yields the protein CASSFRTGANTEAFF. The full variable domain, its missing parts supplied by reference TRBV7-9 and TRBJ1-1, is DTGVSQNPRHKITKRGQNVTFRCDPISEHNRLYWYRQTLGQGPEFLTYFQNEAQLEKSRLLSDRFSAERPKGSFSTLEIQRTEQGDSAMYLCASSFRTGANTEAFFGQGTRLTVV.

The gene calls are TRBV12-3 or TRBV12-4 and TRBJ2-1; 8 nucleotides line up with TRBD2. CDR3 size: 16 residues. V lost 6 bases and J lost 4; bases outside the gene matches: 11. CDR3 coding DNA: TGTGCCAGCAGATCCCTTAGCGGGGACGATTACAATGAGCAGTTCTTC. Amino acid sequence: CASRSLSGDDYNEQFF.

In regard to this clonotype: The junction does not match germline at one end; this may be a read error. V is TRBV2 and J is TRBJ1-1; D not resolved. Germline lookup yields CDR1 SNHLY and CDR2 FYNNEI. The CDR3 runs to 15 residues. The CDR3 protein is CAGSEVRAMNTEAFF. The CDR3, as DNA: TGTGCCGGCAGTGAAGTGCGAGCCATGAACACTGAAGCTTTCTTT. The full variable domain, completed using reference TRBV2 and TRBJ1-1, is EPEVTQTPSHQVTQMGQEVILRCVPISNHLYFYWYRQILGQKVEFLVSFYNNEISEKSEIFDDQFSVERPDGSNFTLKIRSTKLEDSAMYFCAGSEVRAMNTEAFFGQGTRLTVV.

The genes are TRBV7-2 and TRBJ1-1; D unresolved. CDR3 length: 12 amino acids. V lost 4 bases to trimming and J lost 12 bases, with 15 bases between them. In germline, CDR1 is SGHTA, CDR2 FQGNSA. The CDR3 loop reads CASSYPGRETFF. The CDR3, as DNA: TGTGCCAGCAGCTATCCGGGCCGCGAAACTTTCTTT.

This chain connects TRBV7-2 to TRBJ2-7; D is tentatively TRBD1 or TRBD2 (5 bases each). Germline CDR1 is SGHTA and CDR2 is FQGNSA. CDR3 length equals 15 residues. V was trimmed by 4 bases and J by 0 bases, leaving 13 bases between them. CDR3 residues: CASSSGTLHSYEQYF. The DNA of the CDR3 is TGTGCCAGCAGCTCCGGGACGCTCCACTCCTACGAGCAGTACTTC.

This clonotype was counted only a few times. V gene TRBV2 combines with J gene TRBJ2-3; D unresolved. Germline assignment: CDR1 SNHLY and CDR2 FYNNEI. The CDR3 loop spans 14 amino acids. Trimming removed 4 bases at V and 2 bases at J, with 10 bases between. CDR3: CASSVGAFTDTQYF. The CDR3 DNA is TGTGCCAGCAGTGTTGGAGCGTTCACAGATACGCAGTATTTT.

This chain's CDR3 is CASSEYKGYGGSTDTQYF. The DNA of the CDR3 is TGTGCCAGCAGTGAATATAAAGGGTACGGGGGTAGCACAGATACGCAGTATTTT. This chain links TRBV25-1 with TRBJ2-3; a possible D gene is TRBD2 (6 bases). This CDR3 spans 18 amino acids. Trimming pared 0 bases from V and 0 bases from J, leaving 16 bases between. The V gene's germline CDR1 is MGHDK and CDR2 SYGVNS.

This chain connects TRBV7-3 to TRBJ2-5; 11 nucleotides match TRBD2. The CDR3 covers 16 residues. Germline assignment: CDR1 SGHTA and CDR2 FQGTGA. J gave up 1 base and V 3 bases, and 4 bases lay outside the gene matches. The CDR3 DNA sequence: TGTGCCAGCAGCTTCCCTAGCGGGGGGTCCCAAGAGACCCAGTACTTC. Translated: CASSFPSGGSQETQYF.

The chain uses TRBV29-1 and TRBJ2-3; tentative D call: TRBD1 (6 bases). The CDR3 runs to 14 residues. Germline V CDR1 and CDR2: SQVTM, ANQGSEA. V was trimmed by 5 bases and J by 3 bases, leaving 15 bases between them. This CDR3 is CSVNGQSGTDTQYF. CDR3 nucleotide sequence: TGCAGCGTTAATGGACAGTCGGGGACAGATACGCAGTATTTT.

This chain links TRBV9 with TRBJ1-4; 8 bases are shared with TRBD1. Unmatched junction bases numbered 8, after V lost 3 bases and J lost 7 bases. This CDR3 contains 15 residues. Germline values: CDR1 SGDLS, CDR2 YYNGEE. CDR3 residues: CASSDDRGSGEKLFF. The CDR3 DNA reads as TGTGCCAGCAGCGATGACAGGGGTAGCGGTGAAAAACTGTTTTTT.

The chain carries TRBV27 and TRBJ2-7, with 13 bases aligning to TRBD2. The CDR3 is made up of 15 amino acids. The germline CDR1 and CDR2 sequences are MNHEY and SMNVEV (reference sequence). V lost 5 bases, J lost 6 bases, and 7 bases stayed unmatched. This CDR3 reads CASSPTSGGALEQYF. CDR3 bases: TGTGCCAGCAGTCCAACTAGCGGGGGGGCCCTCGAGCAGTACTTC.

The chain links TRBV20-1 to TRBJ2-7; tentatively, D is TRBD2 (5 bases). The V end was cut by 4 bases, the J end by 2 bases, with 12 bases between. This CDR3 has 13 residues. CDR1 is DFQATT and CDR2 is SNEGSKA in the germline V gene (reference sequence). The CDR3 loop reads CSATRGLAYEQYF. CDR3 DNA sequence: TGCAGTGCTACACGAGGGCTGGCCTACGAGCAGTACTTC.

This clonotype was counted between two and nine times. The J gene is TRBJ2-7, the V gene TRBV10-3, with D possibly matching TRBD2 (5 bases). Trimming took off 5 bases at V and 5 bases at J, with 19 bases between the two ends. The germline CDR1 and CDR2 sequences are ENHRY and SYGVKD. CDR3 size: 15 residues. Written as DNA, the CDR3 is TGTGCCATCAGTCCTAACCCCGGGGAGATGAACGAGCAGTACTTC. Translation: CAISPNPGEMNEQYF.

This chain uses TRBV2 with TRBJ2-1; 15 nucleotides line up with TRBD2. J lost 0 bases, V lost 6 bases, and 21 bases had no gene match. Germline values: CDR1 SNHLY, CDR2 FYNNEI. The CDR3 is 23 amino acids. The chain's CDR3 is CASSPGTSGGPTFSQYSYNEQFF. CDR3 DNA: TGTGCCAGCAGCCCCGGGACTAGCGGGGGGCCCACCTTTAGTCAATACTCCTACAATGAGCAGTTCTTC.

The genes are TRBV20-1 and TRBJ2-1, with D hard to call. The CDR3 spans 12 residues. Germline V gene data show CDR1 as DFQATT and CDR2 as SNEGSKA (reference sequence). V lost 6 bases to trimming and J lost 5 bases, with 11 bases between them. In DNA, the CDR3 is TGCAGTGCAACCGACGCCGACAATGAGCAGTTCTTC. It specifies CSATDADNEQFF.

The rearrangement uses TRBV20-1 and TRBJ2-7; either TRBD1 or TRBD2 may fit D (6 bases each). With 1 base removed from V and 7 bases from J, the gap between germline ends came to 26 bases. In germline, CDR1 is DFQATT, CDR2 SNEGSKA (reference sequence). The CDR3 is 17 residues long. The CDR3 region is CSARVLGGRGSRDEQYF. The CDR3 DNA is TGCAGTGCTAGAGTCCTAGGGGGGCGGGGAAGTCGAGATGAGCAGTACTTC.

The V call is TRBV29-1, the J call TRBJ2-7; TRBD1 agrees at 9 bases. This CDR3 region has 13 residues. The V segment lost 8 bases and the J segment 3 bases; nucleotides outside the gene matches: 8. The V gene's germline CDR1 is SQVTM and CDR2 ANQGSEA. The CDR3, as DNA: TGCAGCACCCGACAGGGGGAGAGCTACGAGCAGTACTTC. Protein: CSTRQGESYEQYF.